This TCR beta chain was observed in a study of cytomegalovirus exposure and HLA in healthy donors. Donors counted as nominally healthy when sampled, yet unrecorded immune exposures were likely. This CDR3 region has 15 residues. Germline values: CDR1 SNHLY, CDR2 FYNNEI. With 8 bases removed from V and 0 bases from J, the gap between germline ends came to 14 bases. Vbeta (60) and Jbeta (13) primers were used in the PCR. Under the authors' procedure: Roughly 11 million of the 80 million or so unique TCR beta chains counted in a later analysis were shared. Data came from immunoSEQ multiplex PCR; TCRdb stores just in-frame clones and leaves some out. The V and J calls and clone size were taken over from that table, and D and trimming were inferred from the DNA. The repertoire has approximately 200,000 clones, around 79% of them found once; the top ten carry about 1.8%.

The sequence came from a man between 18 and 35 years old in good health and CMV-seronegative. The V and J genes are TRBV2 and TRBJ1-5; TRBD1 might be the D (6 bases). Sequencing was done on a sample of PBMCs. The CDR3 DNA is TGTGCCAGCCGTGTCGGACAGAGTAGCAATCAGCCCCAGCATTTT. This codes for CASRVGQSSNQPQHF.